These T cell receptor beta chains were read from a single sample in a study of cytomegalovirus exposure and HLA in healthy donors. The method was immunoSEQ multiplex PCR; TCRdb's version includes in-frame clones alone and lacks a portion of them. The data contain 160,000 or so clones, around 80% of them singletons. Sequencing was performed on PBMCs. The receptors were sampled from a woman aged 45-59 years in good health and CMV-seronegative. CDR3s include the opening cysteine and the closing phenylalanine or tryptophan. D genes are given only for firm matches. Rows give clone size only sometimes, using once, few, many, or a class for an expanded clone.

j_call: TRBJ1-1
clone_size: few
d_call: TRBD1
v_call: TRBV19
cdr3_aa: CASQDRITEAFF
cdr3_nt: TGTGCCAGTCAGGACAGGATCACTGAAGCTTTCTTT

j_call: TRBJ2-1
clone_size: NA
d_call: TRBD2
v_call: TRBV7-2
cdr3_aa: CASSLGPLGSGVNNEQFF
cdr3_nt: TGTGCCAGCAGCTTAGGGCCGTTAGGAAGCGGGGTTAACAATGAGCAGTTCTTC

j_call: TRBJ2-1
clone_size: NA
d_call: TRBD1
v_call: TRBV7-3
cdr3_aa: CASSPQGASYNEQFF
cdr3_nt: TGTGCCAGCAGCCCTCAGGGGGCGTCATACAATGAGCAGTTCTTC

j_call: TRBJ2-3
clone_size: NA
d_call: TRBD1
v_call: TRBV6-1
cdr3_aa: CASSAGQHTDTQYF
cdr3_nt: TGTGCCAGCAGTGCGGGACAGCACACAGATACGCAGTATTTT

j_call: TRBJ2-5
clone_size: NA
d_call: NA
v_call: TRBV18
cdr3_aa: CASSPRGAQETQYF
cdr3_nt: TGTGCCAGCTCACCCCGAGGAGCACAAGAGACCCAGTACTTC

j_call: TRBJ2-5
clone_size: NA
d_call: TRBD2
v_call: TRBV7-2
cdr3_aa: CASSLDSGGAGTQYF
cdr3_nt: TGTGCCAGCAGCTTAGACAGCGGGGGGGCGGGGACCCAGTACTTC

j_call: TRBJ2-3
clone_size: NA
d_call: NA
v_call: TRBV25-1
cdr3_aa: CASSEYMGRAASTDTQYF
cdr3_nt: TGTGCCAGCAGTGAATATATGGGGAGAGCGGCGAGCACAGATACGCAGTATTTT

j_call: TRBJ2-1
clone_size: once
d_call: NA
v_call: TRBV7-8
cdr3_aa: CASSLRGGPSSYNEQFF
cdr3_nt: TGTGCCAGCAGCTTAAGGGGCGGTCCGAGCTCCTACAATGAGCAGTTCTTC

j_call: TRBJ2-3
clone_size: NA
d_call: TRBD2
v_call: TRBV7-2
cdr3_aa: CASSSPQRGVTDTQYF
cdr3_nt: TGTGCCAGCAGTTCTCCGCAGCGGGGAGTCACAGATACGCAGTATTTT

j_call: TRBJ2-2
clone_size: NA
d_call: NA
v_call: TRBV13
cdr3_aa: CASSFFRAKWTGELFF
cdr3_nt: TGTGCCAGCAGCTTCTTCAGGGCCAAGTGGACCGGGGAGCTGTTTTTT

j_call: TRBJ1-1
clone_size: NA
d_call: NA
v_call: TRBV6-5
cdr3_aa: CASSYSLGRLEAFF
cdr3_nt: TGTGCCAGCAGTTACTCCCTCGGGAGGTTGGAAGCTTTCTTT

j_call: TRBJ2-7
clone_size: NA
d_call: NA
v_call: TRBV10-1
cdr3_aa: CASSLAPRGSNEQYF
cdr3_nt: TGCGCCAGCAGTCTTGCCCCCAGGGGAAGCAACGAGCAGTACTTC

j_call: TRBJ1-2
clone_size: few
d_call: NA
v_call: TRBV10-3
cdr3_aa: CAAVGGGHYGYTF
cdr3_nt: TGTGCCGCGGTGGGTGGAGGGCACTATGGCTACACCTTC

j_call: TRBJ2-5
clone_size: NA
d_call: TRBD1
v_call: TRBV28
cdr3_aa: CASSLVQGEGAQYF
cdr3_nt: TGTGCCAGCAGTTTGGTACAGGGGGAAGGGGCCCAGTACTTC

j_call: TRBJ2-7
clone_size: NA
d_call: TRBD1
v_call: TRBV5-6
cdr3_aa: CASSFDRVSYEQYF
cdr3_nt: TGTGCCAGCAGCTTTGACAGGGTCTCCTACGAGCAGTACTTC

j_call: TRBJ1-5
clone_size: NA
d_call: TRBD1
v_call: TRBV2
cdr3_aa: CASNRGQGASQPQHF
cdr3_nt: TGTGCCAGCAACCGAGGACAGGGGGCGAGTCAGCCCCAGCATTTT